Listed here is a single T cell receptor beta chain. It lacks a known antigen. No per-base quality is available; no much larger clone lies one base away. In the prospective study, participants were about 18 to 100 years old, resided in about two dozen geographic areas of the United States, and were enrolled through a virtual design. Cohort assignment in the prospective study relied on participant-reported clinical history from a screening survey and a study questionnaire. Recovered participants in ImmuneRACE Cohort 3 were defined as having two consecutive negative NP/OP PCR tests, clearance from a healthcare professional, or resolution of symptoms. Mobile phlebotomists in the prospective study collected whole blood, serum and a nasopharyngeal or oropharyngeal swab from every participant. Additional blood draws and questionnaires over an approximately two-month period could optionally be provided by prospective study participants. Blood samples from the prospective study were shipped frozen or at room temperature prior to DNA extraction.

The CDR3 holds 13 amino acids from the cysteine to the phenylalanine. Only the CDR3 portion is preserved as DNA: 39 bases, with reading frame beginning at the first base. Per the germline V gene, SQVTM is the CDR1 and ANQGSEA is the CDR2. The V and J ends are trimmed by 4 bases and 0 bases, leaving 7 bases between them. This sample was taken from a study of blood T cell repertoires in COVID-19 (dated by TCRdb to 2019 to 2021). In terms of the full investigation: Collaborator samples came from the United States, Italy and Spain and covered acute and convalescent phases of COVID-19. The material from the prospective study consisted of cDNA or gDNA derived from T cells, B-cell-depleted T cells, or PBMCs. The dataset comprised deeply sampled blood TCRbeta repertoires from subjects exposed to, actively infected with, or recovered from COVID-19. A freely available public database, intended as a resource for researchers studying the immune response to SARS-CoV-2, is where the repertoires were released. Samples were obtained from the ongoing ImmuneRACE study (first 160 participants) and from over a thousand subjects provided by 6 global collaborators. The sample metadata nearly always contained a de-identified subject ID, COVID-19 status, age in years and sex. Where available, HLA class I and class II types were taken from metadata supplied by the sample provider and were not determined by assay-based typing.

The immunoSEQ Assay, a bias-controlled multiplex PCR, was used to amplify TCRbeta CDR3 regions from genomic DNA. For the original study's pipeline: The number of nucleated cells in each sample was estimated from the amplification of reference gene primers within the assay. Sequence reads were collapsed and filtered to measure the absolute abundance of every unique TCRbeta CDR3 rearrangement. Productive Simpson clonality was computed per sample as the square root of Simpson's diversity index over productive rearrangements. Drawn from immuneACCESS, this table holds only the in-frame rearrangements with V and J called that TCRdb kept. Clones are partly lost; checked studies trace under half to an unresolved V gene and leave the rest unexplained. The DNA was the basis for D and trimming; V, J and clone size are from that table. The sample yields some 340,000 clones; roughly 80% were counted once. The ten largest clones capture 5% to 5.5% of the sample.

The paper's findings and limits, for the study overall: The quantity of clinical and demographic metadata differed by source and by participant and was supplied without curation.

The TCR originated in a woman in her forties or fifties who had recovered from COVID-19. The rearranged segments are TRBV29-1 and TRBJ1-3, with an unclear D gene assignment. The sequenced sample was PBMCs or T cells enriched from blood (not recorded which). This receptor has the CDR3 CSVGLGSGNTIYF. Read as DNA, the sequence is TGCAGCGTTGGGCTAGGCTCTGGAAACACCATATATTTT.